Each of the 25 T cell receptor beta chains below was sequenced from the same sample in a study of blood T cells in healthy people across ages. Primed by a sample-barcoded 5' primer and a J-beta primer mix, a second PCR proceeded for about 6 to 12 cycles. Each CDR3 protein gets one entry after TCRdb re-called the 5' RACE reads with MiXCR. The profile shows approximately 850,000 distinct CDR3 sequences, 58% of them singletons. Specimen: blood. The origin of the receptors is a man between 25 and 39 years old in good health.

The rearrangement uses TRBV9 and TRBJ2-1, with TRBD2 matching over 7 bases. The CDR3 length is 15 residues. Germline V CDR1 and CDR2: SGDLS, YYNGEE. Germline trimming cut 0 bases from V and 4 bases from J; bases unmatched to any gene: 4. The CDR3 spells CASSVEGGLYNEQFF. As DNA, the CDR3 is TGTGCCAGCAGCGTAGAGGGAGGGCTGTACAATGAGCAGTTCTTC.

The rearrangement links TRBV6-1 to TRBJ1-2; TRBD1 might be the D (5 bases). From germline, CDR1 is MNHNS and CDR2 SASEGT. V was trimmed by 4 bases and J by 2 bases, leaving 17 bases between them. CDR3 length equals 16 residues. CDR3 residues: CASSATNRLTNYGYTF. The CDR3 region has the DNA TGTGCCAGCAGTGCCACTAACAGGCTGACGAACTATGGCTACACCTTC.

This clonotype was observed a single time. The chain employs TRBV6-6 and TRBJ1-2; a possible D gene is TRBD1 (6 bases). Between the trimmed V and J ends, which lost 9 bases and 2 bases, there was a span of 19 bases. CDR1 MNHNY and CDR2 SVGAGI come from the germline V gene (reference sequence). CDR3 length equals 15 residues. This CDR3 is CASKLRQARNYGYTF. The CDR3, as DNA: TGTGCCAGTAAGCTTAGACAGGCCCGGAACTATGGCTACACCTTC.

The chain employs TRBV4-1 and TRBJ2-1, with 13 bases matching TRBD2. This CDR3 has 16 amino acids. The ends lost 1 base at V and 14 bases at J; junction bases unmatched: 11. CDR1 MGHRA and CDR2 YSYEKL come from the germline V gene. CDR3 coding DNA: TGCGCCAGCAGCCAAGCTGCCGGGACTAGCGGGGCCTGGGAGTTCTTC. Amino acids: CASSQAAGTSGAWEFF.

The rearrangement joins TRBV29-1 to TRBJ2-7, with D possibly called TRBD1 or TRBD2 (5 bases each). The CDR3 has 14 residues. The V end lost 0 bases, the J end lost 3 bases, and 12 bases lay between the germline ends. Per germline, CDR1 SQVTM and CDR2 ANQGSEA. Here the CDR3 reads CSVEDTGPRYEQYF. The CDR3 coding sequence is TGCAGCGTTGAAGATACGGGACCCCGCTACGAGCAGTACTTC.

V usage is TRBV2 and J usage is TRBJ2-1; 10 bases match TRBD2. CDR3 size: 15 residues. V gave up 6 bases and J gave up 8 bases; unmatched junction bases: 10. Germline V lookup: CDR1 SNHLY, CDR2 FYNNEI. The CDR3 nucleotides are TGTGCCAGCAGCCTGCTAGCGGGAGTCTTTGATGAGCAGTTCTTC. Translated, it gives CASSLLAGVFDEQFF.

This clonotype is a singleton in its sample. The chain is built from TRBV12-3 or TRBV12-4 and TRBJ2-5; the D gene is possibly TRBD2 (5 bases). This CDR3 spans 13 amino acids. Trimming stripped 4 bases from V and 5 bases from J, with 11 bases between. The CDR3: CASSYRESETQYF. CDR3 in DNA: TGTGCCAGCAGTTATCGGGAATCGGAGACCCAGTACTTC.

On this clonotype: Sequence at one end of the junction differs from germline and may be a read error. The V and J genes are TRBV9 and TRBJ2-7, with TRBD1 identical over 7 bases. This CDR3 has 14 amino acids. CDR1 is SGDLS and CDR2 is YYNGEE in the germline V gene. The CDR3 protein is CASSVGDSTPISDF. DNA for the CDR3: TGTGCCAGCAGCGTAGGGGACAGTACTCCTATATCCGACTTC.

The chain carries TRBV4-3 and TRBJ2-1; D is possibly TRBD2 (6 bases). Germline V lookup: CDR1 LGHNA, CDR2 YSLEER. V was clipped by 2 bases and J by 1 base, with 12 bases between them. The CDR3 consists of 16 residues. The CDR3 DNA reads TGCGCCAGCAGCCAACGACTAGATCCGTCCTACAATGAGCAGTTCTTC. This encodes CASSQRLDPSYNEQFF.

CDR3 region: CASSSIFDRDYNEQFF. DNA for the CDR3: TGTGCCAGCAGTTCCATATTCGACAGGGACTACAATGAGCAGTTCTTC. The chain couples TRBV28 to TRBJ2-1, with 7 bases identical to TRBD1. The V segment lost 4 bases and the J segment 3 bases; nucleotides outside the gene matches: 9. This CDR3 contains 16 residues. CDR1 and CDR2 (germline): MDHEN, SYDVKM.

The chain recombines TRBV30 with TRBJ1-5; D possibly corresponds to TRBD1 (5 bases). The CDR3 sequence is 16 residues long. The ends were cut back, 6 bases at V and 7 bases at J, with 25 bases in the middle. Germline CDR1 GTSNPN, CDR2 SVGIG (reference sequence). The CDR3 nucleotides read TGTGCCTGCCAAGGGAATAGGGGACCGGCGGGGCAGCCCCAGCATTTT. Protein product: CACQGNRGPAGQPQHF. Based on the CDR3 plus reference TRBV30 and TRBJ1-5, the full variable domain is SQTIHQWPATLVQPVGSPLSLECTVEGTSNPNLYWYRQAAGRGLQLLFYSVGIGQISSEVPQNLSASRPQDRQFILSSKKLLLSDSGFYLCACQGNRGPAGQPQHFGDGTRLSIL.

CDR3 region: CASSYVAGGPSEQFF. The CDR3 DNA reads as TGTGCCAGCAGCTACGTAGCGGGAGGGCCAAGTGAGCAGTTCTTC. V gene TRBV12-3 or TRBV12-4 combines with J gene TRBJ2-1, with 11 bases lining up with TRBD2. The CDR3 sequence is 15 residues long. V was clipped by 6 bases and J by 9 bases; unmatched bases: 10.

The chain uses TRBV9 and TRBJ1-4; 9 bases agree with TRBD1. V lost 6 bases, J lost 7 bases, and 7 bases stayed unmatched. Germline CDR1 is SGDLS and CDR2 is YYNGEE. The CDR3 spans 14 residues. The CDR3 loop is CASNSGQGLEKLFF. The CDR3 DNA follows: TGTGCCAGCAATTCGGGACAGGGTCTTGAAAAACTGTTTTTT.

The gene calls are TRBV25-1 and TRBJ2-4; possible D gene TRBD1, 6 bases. Trimming took 5 bases from V and 2 from J, leaving 10 bases between them. CDR1 and CDR2 from the germline V gene are MGHDK and SYGVNS. The CDR3 loop spans 14 amino acids. The DNA for the CDR3 is TGTGCCAGCAGTTCAGGGGCGTCCAAAAACATTCAGTACTTC. Amino acids: CASSSGASKNIQYF.

The chain has TRBV19 and TRBJ2-5; D is uncertain. V was trimmed by 8 bases and J by 0 bases, leaving 7 bases between them. The CDR3 runs to 12 residues. Germline loops: CDR1 LNHDA, CDR2 SQIVND (reference sequence). The CDR3 DNA reads TGTGCCAGTGCGGCTGACCAAGAGACCCAGTACTTC. Translating gives CASAADQETQYF.

CDR3 region: CASSQLQGREQYF. The CDR3 DNA reads TGTGCCAGCAGCCAATTGCAGGGGCGCGAGCAGTACTTC. The gene calls are TRBV11-2 and TRBJ2-4, with D possibly being TRBD1 (6 bases). The closer fit of TRBJ2-7 to the DNA end suggests the J call may be wrong. Germline-derived CDR1 and CDR2 are SGHAT and FQNNGV. The CDR3 contains 13 residues.

The rearrangement uses TRBV29-1 and TRBJ2-1; 9 bases are shared with TRBD2. Germline V CDR1 and CDR2: SQVTM, ANQGSEA. This CDR3 contains 13 residues. V shed 7 bases and J 4 bases; nucleotides not matched to a gene: 5. The CDR3 loop is CSGRGGRYNEQFF. As DNA, the CDR3 is TGCAGCGGGCGGGGGGGCAGATACAATGAGCAGTTCTTC.

This clonotype was counted ten times or more. CDR3 sequence (DNA): TGTGCCAGCAGCTCTCGCTCGACGACAGGCCGCCAAGAGACCCAGTACTTC. Amino acids: CASSSRSTTGRQETQYF. This rearrangement joins TRBV5-6 to TRBJ2-5; D perhaps matches TRBD1 (6 bases). CDR1 SGHDT and CDR2 YYEEEE come from the germline V gene. Deletions cut 3 bases from V and 1 base from J, with 19 bases between. The CDR3 covers 17 residues.

This chain uses TRBV10-3 with TRBJ2-1; 13 bases agree with TRBD2. Germline CDR1 reads ENHRY; CDR2 reads SYGVKD. J lost 9 bases, V lost 0 bases, and 17 bases had no gene match. The CDR3 runs to 20 residues. CDR3 loop: CAISESTGVGGLAGKCEQFF. In DNA, the CDR3 is TGTGCCATCAGTGAGTCGACGGGTGTCGGGGGACTAGCGGGAAAATGTGAGCAGTTCTTC.

The CDR3 loop is CASKFEGETQYF. CDR3 DNA sequence: TGTGCCAGCAAGTTTGAGGGAGAGACCCAGTACTTC. This sequence joins TRBV2 and TRBJ2-5; the D gene is possibly TRBD2 (5 bases). The germline V gene encodes CDR1 SNHLY and CDR2 FYNNEI. The V and J ends lost 7 bases and 4 bases respectively, with 10 bases between them. The CDR3 covers 12 residues. The variable domain in full, with the rest retrieved from reference TRBV2 and TRBJ2-5, is EPEVTQTPSHQVTQMGQEVILRCVPISNHLYFYWYRQILGQKVEFLVSFYNNEISEKSEIFDDQFSVERPDGSNFTLKIRSTKLEDSAMYFCASKFEGETQYFGPGTRLLVL.

J is TRBJ1-4 and V is TRBV2, with unresolved D. With the DNA end fitting TRBJ2-2 better, the J assignment may be wrong. Looked up from germline, CDR1 is SNHLY and CDR2 is FYNNEI. The CDR3 loop spans 16 amino acids. In DNA, the CDR3 is TGTGCCAGCAGTGGAAAACCGACGATTCCGACCGGGGAGCTGTTTTTT. Protein product: CASSGKPTIPTGELFF.

The V and J genes are TRBV5-6 and TRBJ2-7; D is undetermined. V lost 2 bases to trimming and J lost 4 bases, with 13 bases between them. The CDR3 has 14 amino acids. CDR1 SGHDT and CDR2 YYEEEE come from the germline V gene. This CDR3 reads CASSFSIGFYEQYF. CDR3 nucleotides: TGTGCCAGCAGCTTCTCTATCGGATTTTACGAGCAGTACTTC.

In its sample, this clonotype was seen a few times. The chain links TRBV20-1 to TRBJ2-7; a possible D gene is TRBD2 (6 bases). From germline, CDR1 is DFQATT and CDR2 SNEGSKA (reference sequence). The CDR3 is 15 amino acids. Trimming left V 1 base short and J 5 bases short, with 18 bases between. CDR3 in DNA: TGCAGTGCTAGAGGTGAAGGAGGGATGTTCCACGAGCAGTACTTC. Residues: CSARGEGGMFHEQYF.

This chain links TRBV30 with TRBJ2-3; D gene ambiguous. V was pared by 0 bases and J by 6 bases, with 4 bases between. The CDR3 loop spans 11 amino acids. The V gene's germline CDR1 is GTSNPN and CDR2 SVGIG (reference sequence). The CDR3: CAWSVQDTQYF. CDR3 nucleotides: TGTGCCTGGAGTGTACAGGATACGCAGTATTTT. Full variable domain (outside the CDR3, taken from reference TRBV30 and TRBJ2-3): SQTIHQWPATLVQPVGSPLSLECTVEGTSNPNLYWYRQAAGRGLQLLFYSVGIGQISSEVPQNLSASRPQDRQFILSSKKLLLSDSGFYLCAWSVQDTQYFGPGTRLTVL.

The chain couples TRBV7-9 to TRBJ1-6, with D hard to call. This CDR3 is built from 15 residues. CDR1 is SEHNR, CDR2 FQNEAQ, per germline (reference sequence). Trimming shortened V by 3 bases and J by 10 bases, and 16 bases separated the two germline ends. DNA of the CDR3: TGTGCCAGCAGCTTGAACGAGGGAGTGGGATCACCCCTCCACTTT. Amino acid sequence: CASSLNEGVGSPLHF.